This entry features one T cell receptor (beta chain) sequence. The entry originates in a study of shared clonotypes between healthy human individuals. Germline V CDR1 and CDR2: SEHNR, FQNEAQ (reference sequence). Trimming cost V 1 base and J 7 bases; bases outside gene matches: 4. This CDR3 is 15 amino acids long. The healthy adult donors were HIV-negative and reported no recent acute infections or vaccinations. Repertoires were generated with immunoSEQ multiplex PCR, while TCRdb's copy carries only in-frame clones and drops some. Here the sample spans about 2.3 million clones, approximately 93% being singletons.

This receptor was taken from a man younger than 30 in good health. Some clones in this sample may be carry-over from other donors' samples. The sequencing input was naive CD4+ T cells from PBMCs. As to subset: CD45RA+ positively selected. This sequence joins TRBV7-9 and TRBJ2-3, with 11 bases that match TRBD1. The CDR3 sequence is CASSLEGTGGHTQYF. Here the CDR3 DNA reads TGTGCCAGCAGCTTAGAGGGGACAGGGGGACATACGCAGTATTTT.